A single sample is the source of the 26 T cell receptor beta chains below, sequenced in a study of control samples from healthy donors and cancer patients. Assay used: immunoSEQ multiplex PCR; TCRdb lists only in-frame clones, some missing. Counted here are 200,000 to 250,000 clones, just under 95% occurring once; the ten biggest clones make up approximately 1.6%. The sample taken for sequencing was blood. The receptors shown here come from a man aged 50 to 60 in good health.

The chain recombines TRBV7-2 with TRBJ1-1, with D perhaps matching TRBD1 (5 bases). Trimming took 3 bases from V and 0 from J, leaving 17 bases between them. Germline loops: CDR1 SGHTA, CDR2 FQGNSA. The CDR3 is 17 residues long. CDR3 DNA sequence: TGTGCCAGCAGCTTCCCCCTCGGGACCCTAATGAACACTGAAGCTTTCTTT. Its protein is CASSFPLGTLMNTEAFF.

The chain joins TRBV5-1 to TRBJ1-1; 7 positions match TRBD1. In germline, CDR1 is SGHRS, CDR2 YFSETQ. This CDR3 contains 16 residues. The junction had 7 bases not matched to a gene; V was cut back by 2 bases and J by 0 bases. CDR3 nucleotides: TGCGCCAGCAGCTTTGACCCGACAGGGTTGAACACTGAAGCTTTCTTT. Translation: CASSFDPTGLNTEAFF.

This chain links TRBV25-1 with TRBJ2-1; D perhaps matches TRBD2 (5 bases). Germline V gene sequence: CDR1 MGHDK, CDR2 SYGVNS. Trimming left V 3 bases short and J 10 bases short, with 10 bases between. The CDR3 is 12 amino acids. CDR3 amino acids: CASSDITGEQFF. The CDR3 DNA sequence: TGTGCCAGCAGTGACATTACGGGGGAGCAGTTCTTC. The whole variable domain, remainder taken from reference TRBV25-1 and TRBJ2-1, is EADIYQTPRYLVIGTGKKITLECSQTMGHDKMYWYQQDPGMELHLIHYSYGVNSTEKGDLSSESTVSRIRTEHFPLTLESARPSHTSQYLCASSDITGEQFFGPGTRLTVL.

The chain is built from TRBV5-4 and TRBJ1-2; 7 nucleotides match TRBD1. Germline values: CDR1 SGHNT, CDR2 YYREEE (reference sequence). This CDR3 region has 13 residues. V lost 2 bases and J lost 8; bases outside the gene matches: 6. CDR3 in DNA: TGTGCCAGCAGCTTAGACAGGGATGGAGGCTACACCTTC. Translating gives CASSLDRDGGYTF. Together with reference TRBV5-4 and TRBJ1-2, the CDR3 gives the full variable domain: ETGVTQSPTHLIKTRGQQVTLRCSSQSGHNTVSWYQQALGQGPQFIFQYYREEENGRGNFPPRFSGLQFPNYSSELNVNALELDDSALYLCASSLDRDGGYTFGSGTRLTVV.

The chain is built from TRBV27 and TRBJ2-3; 8 nucleotides line up with TRBD2. V shed 5 bases and J 2 bases; nucleotides not matched to a gene: 9. Germline CDR1 MNHEY, CDR2 SMNVEV (reference sequence). The CDR3 has 16 residues. CDR3 in amino acids: CASSIGAGGLTDTQYF. As DNA, the CDR3 is TGTGCCAGCAGTATAGGGGCGGGGGGCCTCACAGATACGCAGTATTTT.

The chain has TRBV7-2 and TRBJ2-1, with D perhaps assigned TRBD1 or TRBD2 (5 bases each). The V gene lost 6 bases and the J gene lost 9 bases, with 9 bases spanning the gap. The CDR3 has 11 amino acids. Germline V gene data show CDR1 as SGHTA and CDR2 as FQGNSA. CDR3 sequence: CASSWGSEQFF. The CDR3 DNA reads TGTGCCAGCAGTTGGGGGAGTGAGCAGTTCTTC.

The V call is TRBV21-1, the J call TRBJ1-5; whether TRBD1, the table's D call, matches the DNA was not checked. TRBV21-1 is an annotated pseudogene. The CDR3 extends over 18 amino acids. The CDR3 protein is CASSAGTGGVGGNQPQHF. CDR3 in DNA: TGTGCCAGCAGCGCAGGGACAGGGGGCGTTGGTGGCAATCAGCCCCAGCATTTT.

V usage is TRBV6-6 and J usage is TRBJ2-2; possibly TRBD1 for D (6 bases). The CDR3 length is 16 residues. The germline CDR1 and CDR2 sequences are MNHNY and SVGAGI (reference sequence). Trimming shortened V by 0 bases and J by 5 bases, and 13 bases separated the two germline ends. CDR3 sequence (DNA): TGTGCCAGCAGTTACTCGAGGGGGTCGAGTACCGGGGAGCTGTTTTTT. Protein sequence: CASSYSRGSSTGELFF.

This clone was recorded once. The rearrangement uses TRBV28 and TRBJ2-5, with 8 bases fitting TRBD1. This CDR3 contains 15 residues. Looked up from germline, CDR1 is MDHEN and CDR2 is SYDVKM. Trimming took 5 bases from V and 3 from J; bases not matched to a gene: 8. CDR3 sequence (DNA): TGTGCCAGCAGTGATGACAGGGGCCTTAAAGAGACCCAGTACTTC. It yields the protein CASSDDRGLKETQYF. Combining the CDR3 with reference TRBV28 and TRBJ2-5 gives the whole variable domain DVKVTQSSRYLVKRTGEKVFLECVQDMDHENMFWYRQDPGLGLRLIYFSYDVKMKEKGDIPEGYSVSREKKERFSLILESASTNQTSMYLCASSDDRGLKETQYFGPGTRLLVL.

This clone was counted a few times. The gene calls are TRBV24-1 and TRBJ1-2; 7 nucleotides agree with TRBD1. The CDR3 totals 17 residues. Germline CDR1 is KGHDR and CDR2 is SFDVKD. The J segment lost 2 bases and the V segment lost 3 bases, leaving 11 bases of the junction unmatched. The CDR3 region has the DNA TGTGCCACCAGTGATCCCGCCCTAGGGACAGCCAACTATGGCTACACCTTC. It codes for CATSDPALGTANYGYTF.

The gene calls are TRBV5-1 and TRBJ2-3; tentatively, D is TRBD2 (6 bases). Germline V CDR1 and CDR2: SGHRS, YFSETQ. The CDR3 length is 13 residues. V dropped 5 bases and J dropped 3 bases, with 10 bases sitting between them. CDR3 in DNA: TGCGCCAGCAGTCAAGGAGGGACAGATACGCAGTATTTT. Amino acid sequence: CASSQGGTDTQYF.

A single count supports this clone. This sequence joins TRBV2 and TRBJ2-7; D gene ambiguous. The V gene's germline CDR1 is SNHLY and CDR2 FYNNEI. The CDR3 loop spans 12 amino acids. The germline V and J ends were trimmed by 4 bases and 6 bases, with 10 bases remaining between them. CDR3 protein: CASSVYLSEQYF. Written as DNA, the CDR3 is TGTGCCAGCAGTGTGTATTTAAGCGAGCAGTACTTC.

The genes are TRBV19 and TRBJ1-3, with a weak D call TRBD1 (5 bases). Trimming stripped 6 bases from V and 0 bases from J, with 12 bases between. The length of the CDR3 is 15 residues. Germline CDR1 is LNHDA and CDR2 is SQIVND (reference sequence). The CDR3 region has the DNA TGTGCCAGTAGCTCGACAGTCTCCTCTGGAAACACCATATATTTT. This translates into CASSSTVSSGNTIYF.

V usage is TRBV11-2 and J usage is TRBJ1-4; 7 bases map to TRBD1. Germline loops: CDR1 SGHAT, CDR2 FQNNGV. CDR3 length: 15 amino acids. V lost 1 base to trimming and J lost 10 bases; unmatched junction nucleotides: 9. CDR3 in amino acids: CASSLVGQAPGKLFF. CDR3 DNA: TGTGCCAGCAGCTTAGTAGGACAGGCCCCGGGAAAACTGTTTTTT.

The chain combines TRBV27 with TRBJ1-3; D call uncertain. Germline V gene sequence: CDR1 MNHEY, CDR2 SMNVEV (reference sequence). The germline V and J ends were trimmed by 1 base and 4 bases, with 5 bases remaining between them. The CDR3 spans 13 residues. CDR3: CASSLFGGNTIYF. In DNA, the CDR3 is TGTGCCAGCAGTTTATTCGGCGGAAACACCATATATTTT.

This sequence joins TRBV5-1 and TRBJ2-1; 14 bases align to TRBD2. The junction had 5 bases not matched to a gene; V was cut back by 4 bases and J by 2 bases. The CDR3 length is 17 residues. Per germline, CDR1 SGHRS and CDR2 YFSETQ. DNA of the CDR3: TGCGCCAGCAGCCGAAGGACTAGCGGGGGGCCCTACAATGAGCAGTTCTTC. Translated: CASSRRTSGGPYNEQFF.

The V and J genes are TRBV5-1 and TRBJ2-1, with D unclear. The germline V gene encodes CDR1 SGHRS and CDR2 YFSETQ. This CDR3 comprises 14 residues. V lost 3 bases and J 8 bases, leaving 15 bases between the germline ends. The CDR3 bases are TGCGCCAGCAGCTCCCAAGTGGAGTGGGATGAGCAGTTCTTC. It translates to CASSSQVEWDEQFF.

This sequence joins TRBV5-4 and TRBJ2-4, with TRBD2 matching over 11 bases. This CDR3 contains 17 residues. Germline V CDR1 and CDR2: SGHNT, YYREEE (reference sequence). V gave up 4 bases and J gave up 0 bases; unmatched junction bases: 6. The CDR3 sequence: CASSALAGELAKNIQYF. The CDR3 DNA is TGTGCCAGCAGCGCACTAGCGGGGGAGCTAGCCAAAAACATTCAGTACTTC.

The V call is TRBV5-1, the J call TRBJ1-1; D uncertain. In germline, CDR1 is SGHRS, CDR2 YFSETQ. This CDR3 contains 12 residues. Trimming left V 2 bases short and J 1 base short, with 3 bases between. The CDR3: CASSFGNTEAFF. CDR3 bases: TGCGCCAGCAGCTTTGGGAACACTGAAGCTTTCTTT.

The chain is built from TRBV9 and TRBJ1-3; perhaps TRBD1 as D (5 bases). Germline CDR1 is SGDLS and CDR2 is YYNGEE. CDR3 length: 15 amino acids. V lost 4 bases and J 0 bases, leaving 11 bases between the germline ends. The CDR3 DNA is TGTGCCAGCAGCCCCGGGGCGAGCTCTGGAAACACCATATATTTT. Translation: CASSPGASSGNTIYF.

The chain links TRBV10-3 to TRBJ1-1; 11 bases align to TRBD1. Germline assignment: CDR1 ENHRY and CDR2 SYGVKD. V lost 7 bases, J lost 4 bases, and 5 bases stayed unmatched. CDR3 length: 14 amino acids. The CDR3 region is CAIKGTGGTTEAFF. The CDR3 DNA follows: TGTGCCATCAAAGGGACAGGGGGGACCACTGAAGCTTTCTTT.

The chain combines TRBV28 with TRBJ2-1, with TRBD1 as a possible D gene (5 bases). The CDR3 sequence is 13 residues long. Germline V lookup: CDR1 MDHEN, CDR2 SYDVKM. V was clipped by 1 base and J by 11 bases, with 12 bases between them. The CDR3 DNA sequence: TGTGCCAGCAGTTTATTGGACACTAATAAGCAGTTCTTC. It codes for CASSLLDTNKQFF.

A word on this clone: One end of the junction does not line up with germline, which may come from a read error. The rearrangement uses TRBV5-1 and TRBJ1-4; D is unclear. The germline gives CDR1 SGHRS, CDR2 YFSETQ. This CDR3 spans 16 amino acids. CDR3 region: CASSLGSARTNEKLFF. DNA for the CDR3: TGCGCCAGCAGTTTGGGGTCGGCGAGAACTAATGAAAAACTGTTTTTT.

The CDR3 here is CASSNFNGRQGRNQPQHF. DNA for the CDR3: TGTGCCAGCAGCAATTTCAACGGGAGACAGGGTCGGAATCAGCCCCAGCATTTT. V is TRBV21-1 and J is TRBJ1-5; the table calls TRBD1, which could not be checked here. TRBV21-1 is assigned pseudogene status. This CDR3 contains 18 residues.

The J gene is TRBJ2-1, the V gene TRBV12-5, with unresolved D. This CDR3 is built from 15 residues. V dropped 7 bases and J dropped 10 bases, with 23 bases sitting between them. The germline CDR1 and CDR2 sequences are LGHNT and FRNRAP. The CDR3: CASARAATLQWEQFF. DNA for the CDR3: TGTGCTAGTGCCCGAGCCGCCACCCTACAATGGGAGCAGTTCTTC.

The V and J genes are TRBV19 and TRBJ1-2; no definite D call. With 3 bases removed from V and 1 base from J, the gap between germline ends came to 15 bases. Germline CDR1 reads LNHDA; CDR2 reads SQIVND (reference sequence). This CDR3 is 16 amino acids long. Here the CDR3 DNA reads TGTGCCAGTAGTATTGTTGGAGGGAGCTTTAACTATGGCTACACCTTC. Translating it yields CASSIVGGSFNYGYTF. Variable domain in full (rest from reference TRBV19 and TRBJ1-2): DGGITQSPKYLFRKEGQNVTLSCEQNLNHDAMYWYRQDPGQGLRLIYYSQIVNDFQKGDIAEGYSVSREKKESFPLTVTSAQKNPTAFYLCASSIVGGSFNYGYTFGSGTRLTVV.